This TCR beta chain is drawn from a study of shared clonotypes between healthy human individuals. Across the study: Serving as donors were a couple of women and a few men, whose ages spanned 18 to 49.

This clone appeared a few times. Its antigen is unidentified. Generated by immunoSEQ multiplex PCR, the TCRdb table keeps only in-frame clones and is missing some. The sample consists of approximately 1,000,000 clones, approximately 75% of them appearing once. From germline, CDR1 is MNHEY and CDR2 SVGAGI. The CDR3 is made up of 15 amino acids. The J segment lost 2 bases and the V segment lost 6 bases, leaving 7 bases of the junction unmatched. Findings and limits, study-wide: What naive subsets generally showed was a larger estimated richness than memory subsets showed. Non-shared clonotypes showed lower generation probabilities than clonotypes common to all four donors. Rarefaction gave evidence that sorted-subset sequencing remained incomplete despite large depth.

Source material: memory CD4+ T cells from PBMCs. The subset is: CD45RA-negative fraction. The source of this sequence is a young man in good health. Some clones in this sample may be carry-over from other donors' samples. V and J are TRBV6-5 and TRBJ1-3, with 7 bases identical to TRBD1. CDR3 region: CASSPRQGTGNTIYF. Here the CDR3 DNA reads TGTGCCAGCAGCCCCCGACAGGGAACTGGAAACACCATATATTTT.